This T cell receptor (beta chain) was captured by sequencing in a study of shared clonotypes between healthy human individuals. The assay was immunoSEQ multiplex PCR, and TCRdb's table has in-frame clones only and misses some. The sample shows a few hundred thousand clones, roughly 80% of them seen only once. Every one of the donors was a Caucasian adult that lived in Nashville, Tennessee. Findings and caveats of the study: There were few donors, and this limited the genetic and exposure-history diversity represented.

This clone was recorded only once. Its matching antigen is unknown. Sequenced: PBMCs. This clonotype was sampled from a woman in her 40s in good health. Some clones in this sample may be carry-over from other donors' samples.

The CDR3 reads CASSLGRGVAGNIQYF. The CDR3 DNA reads TGCGCCAGCAGCCTGGGCCGTGGAGTAGCGGGGAACATTCAGTACTTC. This chain links TRBV4-1 with TRBJ2-4; TRBD2 aligns across 8 bases. This CDR3 is 16 amino acids long. Germline values: CDR1 MGHRA, CDR2 YSYEKL. V lost 4 bases and J lost 7; bases outside the gene matches: 12.